These 32 T cell receptor beta chains came from one sample sequenced in a study of shared clonotypes between healthy human individuals. Naive CD8 cells comprised CD45RO-negative, CCR7-positively selected cells, excluding terminally differentiated effector memory CD45RA+ cells. Measured with immunoSEQ multiplex PCR; TCRdb has only the in-frame clones, and not every one. Of under 2,000,000 clones listed, about 94% were seen once; the top ten hold 1% to 1.5%. The specimen sequenced was naive CD8+ T cells sorted from blood. The receptors were gathered from a man between 18 and 29 years old in good health.

The rearrangement uses TRBV27 and TRBJ2-7; D is ambiguous. The CDR3 runs 16 residues. Germline V CDR1 and CDR2: MNHEY, SMNVEV (reference sequence). V lost 5 bases, J lost 0 bases, and 17 bases lay in between. The CDR3 nucleotides are TGTGCCAGCAGTCCCTCCGTGGGCCTCACCTCCTACGAGCAGTACTTC. This encodes CASSPSVGLTSYEQYF.

This CDR3 is CASSAGLKNYEQYF. The CDR3 region has the DNA TGTGCCAGCAGCGCGGGACTGAAAAACTACGAGCAGTACTTC. This rearrangement joins TRBV7-9 to TRBJ2-7; a possible D gene is TRBD2 (6 bases). Trimming stripped 5 bases from V and 3 bases from J, with 14 bases between. Per the germline V gene, CDR1 is SEHNR and CDR2 is FQNEAQ (reference sequence). This CDR3 has 14 residues.

The genes are TRBV7-6 and TRBJ2-1; 8 positions agree with TRBD1. The CDR3 length is 16 residues. Germline loops: CDR1 SGHVS, CDR2 FNYEAQ. With 1 base clipped from V and 4 bases from J, the junction kept 6 bases outside the gene matches. The CDR3 DNA reads as TGTGCCAGCAGCTTAGTAGCTACAGGGGGGTACAATGAGCAGTTCTTC. Residues: CASSLVATGGYNEQFF.

The chain joins TRBV4-1 to TRBJ2-7; D perhaps matches TRBD2 (6 bases). V shed 5 bases and J shed 0 bases, with 14 bases lying between them. The CDR3 has 15 amino acids. The V gene's germline CDR1 is MGHRA and CDR2 YSYEKL. CDR3: CASSTRESSSYEQYF. The CDR3 bases are TGCGCCAGCAGCACCCGGGAGTCGAGCTCCTACGAGCAGTACTTC.

This clone has just one count. This chain uses TRBV7-9 with TRBJ1-1, with 7 bases matching TRBD1. This CDR3 contains 16 residues. J lost 0 bases, V lost 4 bases, and 8 bases had no gene match. Germline CDR1 is SEHNR and CDR2 is FQNEAQ (reference sequence). Here the CDR3 DNA reads TGTGCCAGCAGCTCGGACCTCGGACAGGTGAACACTGAAGCTTTCTTT. Its protein product is CASSSDLGQVNTEAFF.

J is TRBJ2-1 and V is TRBV19, with 10 bases matching TRBD1. This CDR3 contains 15 residues. Germline loops: CDR1 LNHDA, CDR2 SQIVND (reference sequence). With V trimmed by 6 bases and J by 8 bases, 10 bases remained unmatched. DNA for the CDR3: TGTGCCAGTAGCGCGTGGGACAGGGGTATTCATGAGCAGTTCTTC. Translating gives CASSAWDRGIHEQFF. The variable domain in full, completed from reference TRBV19 and TRBJ2-1, reads DGGITQSPKYLFRKEGQNVTLSCEQNLNHDAMYWYRQDPGQGLRLIYYSQIVNDFQKGDIAEGYSVSREKKESFPLTVTSAQKNPTAFYLCASSAWDRGIHEQFFGPGTRLTVL.

The V gene is TRBV6-6, the J gene TRBJ1-2, with D perhaps matching TRBD1 (6 bases). Germline V gene data show CDR1 as MNHNY and CDR2 as SVGAGI (reference sequence). V was trimmed by 2 bases and J by 6 bases, leaving 10 bases between them. There are 13 residues in the CDR3. The chain's CDR3 is CASSYGTQDGYTF. The CDR3 DNA follows: TGTGCCAGCAGTTACGGGACACAAGATGGCTACACCTTC.

This clone appeared a single time. V gene TRBV27 combines with J gene TRBJ1-2; 9 bases match TRBD1. The trim removed 4 bases at V and 4 bases at J, leaving 7 bases unmatched. This CDR3 region has 15 residues. Germline V CDR1 and CDR2: MNHEY, SMNVEV (reference sequence). CDR3 DNA: TGTGCCAGCAGTTCTCGGACAGGGGAACCCTATGGCTACACCTTC. It codes for CASSSRTGEPYGYTF.

This chain connects TRBV27 to TRBJ2-7, with D unresolved. Germline V gene lookup returns CDR1 MNHEY and CDR2 SMNVEV (reference sequence). V was shortened by 6 bases and J by 5 bases, with 14 bases between the two germline ends. CDR3 length: 13 amino acids. This CDR3 reads CASSPDLRDEQYF. DNA of the CDR3: TGTGCCAGCAGCCCGGACCTTCGAGACGAGCAGTACTTC.

This chain links TRBV4-1 with TRBJ2-1; either TRBD1 or TRBD2 may supply D (5 bases each). Per germline, CDR1 MGHRA and CDR2 YSYEKL. Trimming took 1 base from V and 2 from J, leaving 15 bases between them. The CDR3 has 17 amino acids. CDR3 sequence (DNA): TGCGCCAGCAGCCAAGGTCAGGGCAGGGAGCCCTACAATGAGCAGTTCTTC. It yields the protein CASSQGQGREPYNEQFF.

The rearrangement links TRBV5-1 to TRBJ1-1; the D is unclear. CDR3 size: 13 residues. The V end was cut by 1 base, the J end by 4 bases, with 8 bases between. Germline CDR1 reads SGHRS; CDR2 reads YFSETQ. The CDR3 coding sequence is TGCGCCAGCAGCTTGCCGGGGAGCACTGAAGCTTTCTTT. As protein: CASSLPGSTEAFF.

This sequence joins TRBV6-1 and TRBJ2-7; 8 bases are a match to TRBD1. Germline CDR1 MNHNS, CDR2 SASEGT. V was clipped by 8 bases and J by 5 bases; unmatched bases: 14. The CDR3 totals 15 residues. The CDR3 here is CASGPKRTGLHEQYF. Written as DNA, the CDR3 is TGTGCCAGCGGACCGAAAAGGACAGGGTTACACGAGCAGTACTTC.

V and J are TRBV7-9 and TRBJ1-2; 8 bases are a match to TRBD1. The CDR3 spans 15 residues. Germline CDR1 reads SEHNR; CDR2 reads FQNEAQ (reference sequence). J gave up 3 bases and V 3 bases, and 6 bases lay outside the gene matches. In DNA form, the CDR3 reads TGTGCCAGCAGCTTTCCGGACAGGGAAGACTATGGCTACACCTTC. Translating gives CASSFPDREDYGYTF.

The chain is built from TRBV13 and TRBJ1-2; D gene ambiguous. Germline V gives CDR1 PRHDT, CDR2 FYEKMQ (reference sequence). The V gene lost 5 bases and the J gene lost 7 bases, with 17 bases spanning the gap. The CDR3 loop spans 14 amino acids. In DNA, the CDR3 is TGTGCCAGCAGCCTATCCTCGAGAGCGGGTGGCTACACCTTC. Its protein is CASSLSSRAGGYTF.

The genes are TRBV9 and TRBJ1-2, with 7 nucleotides matching TRBD1. The germline V gene encodes CDR1 SGDLS and CDR2 YYNGEE. V lost 4 bases, J lost 4 bases, and 10 bases stayed unmatched. The CDR3 has 15 amino acids. This CDR3 reads CASSTLDREGYGYTF. In nucleotides, the CDR3 is TGTGCCAGCAGCACCTTAGACAGGGAGGGCTATGGCTACACCTTC.

The chain recombines TRBV7-8 with TRBJ1-1, with a tentative D call TRBD1 (5 bases). Germline values: CDR1 SGHVS, CDR2 FQNEAQ. This CDR3 has 18 residues. Trimming stripped 0 bases from V and 4 bases from J, with 21 bases between. This chain's CDR3 is CASSLATEGVGVSTEAFF. CDR3 bases: TGTGCCAGCAGCTTAGCGACGGAAGGTGTAGGGGTCAGCACTGAAGCTTTCTTT.

The chain has TRBV10-2 and TRBJ1-1; no reliable D call. Germline V gene sequence: CDR1 WSHSY, CDR2 SAAADI. The CDR3 is 11 residues long. The V gene lost 8 bases and the J gene lost 0 bases, with 4 bases spanning the gap. The CDR3, as DNA: TGCGCCAGCCGCCTGAACACTGAAGCTTTCTTT. Translating gives CASRLNTEAFF.

This rearrangement joins TRBV29-1 to TRBJ2-7; 10 bases line up with TRBD2. The CDR3 is 13 amino acids. J was trimmed by 3 bases and V by 6 bases; bases with no gene match: 5. Germline values: CDR1 SQVTM, CDR2 ANQGSEA. The DNA for the CDR3 is TGCAGCGTGGCATCTAGCGGGGGCTACGAGCAGTACTTC. As protein: CSVASSGGYEQYF.

The chain uses TRBV18 and TRBJ2-7; possibly TRBD1 or TRBD2 for D (6 bases each). Deletions cut 3 bases from V and 4 bases from J, with 13 bases between. The CDR3 runs 14 residues. CDR1 is KGHSH and CDR2 is LQKENI in the germline V gene. The DNA for the CDR3 is TGTGCCAGCTCACCTGAGAGGGGGGAATACGAGCAGTACTTC. Residues: CASSPERGEYEQYF.

On this clone itself: One end of the junction fails to match germline, which may point to a read error. This specimen includes other DNA sequences encoding the same CDR3. The genes are TRBV9 and TRBJ2-7; TRBD2 agrees at 8 bases. Germline CDR1 is SGDLS and CDR2 is YYNGEE. CDR3 length: 12 amino acids. CDR3 sequence: CASSGDSYEQYF. The CDR3 bases are TGTGCCAGTAGCGGGGATTCCTACGAGCAGTACTTC.

V and J are TRBV10-2 and TRBJ1-1; D unresolved. This CDR3 has 12 residues. CDR1 and CDR2 (germline): WSHSY, SAAADI. Deletions cut 8 bases from V and 10 bases from J, with 17 bases between. The CDR3 nucleotides are TGCGCCAGCGGGGTGGGCCATCTCGGAGCTTTCTTT. Its protein is CASGVGHLGAFF.

The chain uses TRBV19 and TRBJ2-3; no clear D gene. Trimming took 3 bases from V and 0 from J, leaving 10 bases between them. This CDR3 has 15 amino acids. The germline V gene has CDR1 LNHDA and CDR2 SQIVND (reference sequence). CDR3 in amino acids: CASSMVQSSTDTQYF. CDR3 in DNA: TGTGCCAGTAGTATGGTCCAGTCTAGCACAGATACGCAGTATTTT.

The chain joins TRBV21-1 to TRBJ2-7; TRBD2 was called by the table and not checked on the DNA. TRBV21-1 is deemed a pseudogene. The length of the CDR3 is 15 residues. In nucleotides, the CDR3 is TGTGCCAGCAGCAAACCCCGGGAACAACTCTACGAGCAGTACTTC. Translating gives CASSKPREQLYEQYF.

The rearrangement joins TRBV7-9 to TRBJ2-2; D uncertain. V was trimmed by 5 bases and J by 2 bases, leaving 9 bases between them. Germline CDR1 and CDR2: SEHNR and FQNEAQ (reference sequence). CDR3 length: 14 amino acids. The CDR3, as DNA: TGTGCCAGCAGCCCCTGGGGAAACACCGGGGAGCTGTTTTTT. Its translation: CASSPWGNTGELFF.

As concerns this clone: This same CDR3 is encoded by further DNA sequences in the sample. CDR3 sequence (DNA): TGTGCCTGGAGTGAGCCCGATACGCAGTATTTT. Encoded protein: CAWSEPDTQYF. The rearrangement links TRBV30 to TRBJ2-3; D call uncertain. In germline, CDR1 is GTSNPN, CDR2 SVGIG (reference sequence). V lost 1 base and J 6 bases, leaving 5 bases between the germline ends. The CDR3 length is 11 residues.

Turning to this clone: This may be a read error: a much more frequent sequence differs by one nucleotide. J is TRBJ2-5 and V is TRBV7-8; TRBD2 matches at 11 bases. CDR3 length: 16 amino acids. Trimming at V came to 5 bases and at J to 2 bases, leaving 7 bases not matched to a gene. The germline CDR1 and CDR2 sequences are SGHVS and FQNEAQ. CDR3 sequence: CASSPPTSGEQETQYF. The CDR3 DNA reads as TGTGCCAGCAGCCCCCCGACTAGCGGGGAACAAGAGACCCAGTACTTC.

The V and J genes are TRBV5-4 and TRBJ2-3; 9 nucleotides line up with TRBD2. The CDR3 extends over 15 amino acids. CDR1 SGHNT and CDR2 YYREEE come from the germline V gene (reference sequence). J was trimmed by 0 bases and V by 4 bases; bases with no gene match: 3. CDR3 sequence: CASSPAGGSTDTQYF. The CDR3 DNA follows: TGTGCCAGCAGCCCCGCGGGGGGGAGCACAGATACGCAGTATTTT.

The chain couples TRBV4-3 to TRBJ2-1; 11 positions match TRBD2. J lost 3 bases, V lost 6 bases, and 19 bases had no gene match. Germline V CDR1 and CDR2: LGHNA, YSLEER. CDR3 size: 20 residues. Here the CDR3 reads CASSLNAPPIGTSGYNEQFF. The CDR3 DNA sequence: TGCGCCAGCAGTTTAAACGCGCCCCCAATCGGGACTAGCGGCTACAATGAGCAGTTCTTC.

The chain recombines TRBV6-6 with TRBJ1-2; D is unclear. The ends were cut back, 2 bases at V and 8 bases at J, with 12 bases in the middle. There are 13 residues in the CDR3. CDR1 and CDR2 from the germline V gene are MNHNY and SVGAGI (reference sequence). The CDR3 DNA reads as TGTGCCAGCAGTTACGGTGACCGCGGAGGCTACACCTTC. As protein: CASSYGDRGGYTF.

The chain is built from TRBV9 and TRBJ2-1, with TRBD2 matching 9 bases. V lost 0 bases to trimming and J lost 6 bases; unmatched junction nucleotides: 10. From germline, CDR1 is SGDLS and CDR2 YYNGEE. There are 17 residues in the CDR3. The CDR3 protein is CASSVGGAGGVGNEQFF. The CDR3 region has the DNA TGTGCCAGCAGCGTAGGGGGAGCGGGGGGCGTCGGCAATGAGCAGTTCTTC.

Of note for this clone: The same CDR3 is also encoded by other DNA sequences in this sample. The chain employs TRBV4-1 and TRBJ2-7, with a possible D match to TRBD2 (6 bases). CDR1 MGHRA and CDR2 YSYEKL come from the germline V gene. V gave up 4 bases and J gave up 3 bases, with 13 bases separating them. The CDR3 sequence is 14 residues long. As DNA, the CDR3 is TGCGCCAGCAGCCTACGGGACTCCCGCTACGAGCAGTACTTC. Protein sequence: CASSLRDSRYEQYF.

This clone appeared a single time. Other nucleotide sequences in the sample specify the same CDR3. For the CDR3, the DNA is TGTGCCAGCAGCGAAAACCAAGAGACCCAGTACTTC. Translation: CASSENQETQYF. The rearrangement links TRBV9 to TRBJ2-5; D uncertain. V was clipped by 3 bases and J by 0 bases, with 3 bases between them. Per the germline V gene, CDR1 is SGDLS and CDR2 is YYNGEE. This CDR3 contains 12 residues.